This T cell receptor beta chain was sequenced for a study of blood T cell repertoires in COVID-19. Study-level background: Both acute and convalescent COVID-19 samples were obtained from the United States, Italy and Spain. T cells, B-cell-depleted T cells, or PBMCs supplied cDNA or gDNA.

The CDR3 is 16 amino acids. CDR1 SGDLS and CDR2 YYNGEE come from the germline V gene. Trimming stripped 0 bases from V and 5 bases from J, with 16 bases between. As handled by the study authors: Quantification of nucleated cells was approximated via reference gene primer amplification. TCRdb's copy holds only in-frame clones and misses some; the assay was immunoSEQ multiplex PCR. V, J and clone size are taken as reported in that table, and D and trimming were inferred from the DNA itself. This repertoire shows some 250,000 clones, approximately 85% found once; its top ten account for roughly 12%. This TCR derives from a woman in her sixties or seventies with active or convalescent COVID-19. Sequencing was done on a sample of peripheral blood. V usage is TRBV9 and J usage is TRBJ2-3; perhaps TRBD2 as D (7 bases). The CDR3 loop is CASSVGPGGREDTQYF. In DNA form, the CDR3 reads TGTGCCAGCAGCGTAGGTCCCGGGGGGCGAGAAGATACGCAGTATTTT.